This T cell receptor beta chain comes out of a study of blood T cell repertoires in COVID-19. Study summary: In each case, the material was cDNA or gDNA derived from T cells, B-cell-depleted T cells, or PBMCs.

CDR3 length: 15 residues. V was cut by 4 bases and J by 4 bases, with 11 bases left in between. Germline CDR1 LGHNA, CDR2 YSLEER. Original processing methods: Cell counts per sample came from amplifying reference gene primers. Only in-frame clones appear in the TCRdb table, and some are missing; sequencing was by immunoSEQ multiplex PCR. V, J and clone size reflect that table, while D and trimming were determined from the DNA. This table has approximately 140,000 clones, 80% to 85% appearing once. Seattle-derived patients entered the study during active infection and were followed longitudinally. The receptor's source is a man aged 25 to 45 with COVID-19, enrolled during active disease. The chain recombines TRBV4-3 with TRBJ1-6; unclear D gene. Specimen: peripheral blood. The CDR3 is CASSPTREYNSPLHF. CDR3 coding DNA: TGCGCCAGCAGCCCTACCCGGGAATATAATTCACCCCTCCACTTT.